This TCR beta chain was captured by sequencing in a study of blood T cells in healthy people across ages (dated by TCRdb to between 2015 and 2017). About the full investigation: In model experiments, roughly one uniquely barcoded TCR beta cDNA molecule per two T cells was captured by template switching. Using deep sequencing normalized with unique cDNA molecular identifiers, the study measured how TCR beta repertoire diversity changes with age. Four age groups were formed from the donors: young (average about 15 years), middle-aged (more than 35), aged (roughly 59) and long-lived (roughly 88). To avoid experimental bias, donors of different ages were randomly spread across the sequencing lanes. Using the same blood draw, the study looked at two additional independent replicas of 1 million unique cDNA reads for two donors, one aged 18 to 30 and the other aged 80 or older.

On the study overall, not on this receptor specifically: Estimates of total diversity based on one million sequenced T cells were considered lower bounds and underestimates. Bulk unsorted PBMC profiling prevented conclusive comparison of naive and antigen-experienced compartments. The long-lived group showed more naive CD4+ T cells, fewer expanded clones and increased TCR diversity than the aged group, suggesting age selection. Observed TCR beta diversity per million T cells fell roughly linearly with age, and a significant reduction was already apparent by age around 40. Because the CMV infection status of the donors was unknown, age-related changes in expanded clonotypes may potentially have been confounded. There was a strong correlation between observed TCR beta diversity and the percentage of naive T cells measured by flow cytometry.

The method behind the library was 5' RACE. A second PCR of about 6 to 11 cycles was performed with a sample-barcoded 5' primer and a J-beta primer mix. A template-switch 5' adaptor carrying 12 random nucleotides introduced a unique molecular identifier onto each TCR beta cDNA molecule. Each sample yielded at least 3 million CDR3-containing paired-end reads. The Mint cDNA synthesis kit, primed by a TRBC-specific oligonucleotide, was used to synthesize first-strand cDNA from all RNA. All cDNA was treated with uracil-DNA glycosylase and then went through a first 18-cycle PCR with the universal primers M1SS and BC2_uni_R. Under the source paper's analysis protocol: For normalization, 1 million high-quality reads were randomly selected from each sample, with every read carrying a distinct molecular identifier. Reads with shared molecular identifiers were discarded instead of being binned into consensus sequences. CDR3 identification, clonotype clustering and error correction used MiTCR with a Q25 quality threshold and the strictest error-elimination algorithm. A nonparametric unseen species model with Euler transformation was used to estimate lower-bound total TCR beta diversity. TCRdb reanalyzed the raw reads on its own, using fastp at Q25 for trimming and MiXCR for clone calling, and kept in-frame beta chains. Each record represents a unique CDR3 protein, reported with the most common genes and DNA among its rows. V and J calls and clone size were set by TCRdb, not the authors. This sample has around 1,900,000 distinct CDR3 sequences in its table, and around 42% of those were observed once. The ten most abundant clones make up roughly 23% of the sample.

Systemically healthy Caucasian individuals from Russia, 35 to 40 in total and aged about 6 to 95 years, were included as donors. Each donor gave ten milliliters of peripheral blood, drawn into EDTA-treated Vacutainer tubes. Ficoll-Paque density-gradient centrifugation was used to isolate PBMCs, with at least 6 million per sample. Total RNA, at least 6 micrograms per sample, was extracted from PBMCs with Trizol reagent. Naive CD45RAhigh/CD27high T cell percentages were measured by flow cytometry on a PBMC aliquot from every donor. The germline V gene (reference sequence) sets CDR1 to DFQATT and CDR2 to SNEGSKA. V drops 5 bases and J drops 7 bases, leaving 12 bases in between. The CDR3 covers 12 residues, taking in both the cysteine and the phenylalanine. Of the read, only the CDR3 DNA is kept; its 36 bases are in frame from base 1. A remark on this clonotype: This receptor's antigen is unknown. The input lacks base qualities; no much larger clone sits a single base away.

Input material: blood. This receptor chain uses TRBV20-1 and TRBJ2-1; the D gene is perhaps TRBD1, from 5 matching bases. The receptor was derived from a human donor in good health. The CDR3 sequence is CSAPPQGNEQFF. The DNA sequence reads TGCAGTGCTCCACCCCAGGGAAATGAGCAGTTCTTC.